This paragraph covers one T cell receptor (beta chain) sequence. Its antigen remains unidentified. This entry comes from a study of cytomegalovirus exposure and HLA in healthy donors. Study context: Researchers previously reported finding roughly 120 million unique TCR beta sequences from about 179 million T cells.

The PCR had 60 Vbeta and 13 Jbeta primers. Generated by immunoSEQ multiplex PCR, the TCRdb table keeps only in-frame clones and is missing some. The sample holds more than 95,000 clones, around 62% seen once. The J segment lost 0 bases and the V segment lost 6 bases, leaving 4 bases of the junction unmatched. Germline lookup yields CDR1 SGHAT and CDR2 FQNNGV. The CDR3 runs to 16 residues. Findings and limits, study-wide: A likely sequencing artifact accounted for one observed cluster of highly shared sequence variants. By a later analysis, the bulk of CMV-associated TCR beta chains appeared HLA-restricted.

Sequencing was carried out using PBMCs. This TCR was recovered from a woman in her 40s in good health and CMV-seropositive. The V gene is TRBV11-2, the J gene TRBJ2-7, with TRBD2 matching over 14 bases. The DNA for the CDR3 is TGTGCCAGCAGAATGGGGACTAGCGGGAGCTCCTACGAGCAGTACTTC. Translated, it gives CASRMGTSGSSYEQYF.